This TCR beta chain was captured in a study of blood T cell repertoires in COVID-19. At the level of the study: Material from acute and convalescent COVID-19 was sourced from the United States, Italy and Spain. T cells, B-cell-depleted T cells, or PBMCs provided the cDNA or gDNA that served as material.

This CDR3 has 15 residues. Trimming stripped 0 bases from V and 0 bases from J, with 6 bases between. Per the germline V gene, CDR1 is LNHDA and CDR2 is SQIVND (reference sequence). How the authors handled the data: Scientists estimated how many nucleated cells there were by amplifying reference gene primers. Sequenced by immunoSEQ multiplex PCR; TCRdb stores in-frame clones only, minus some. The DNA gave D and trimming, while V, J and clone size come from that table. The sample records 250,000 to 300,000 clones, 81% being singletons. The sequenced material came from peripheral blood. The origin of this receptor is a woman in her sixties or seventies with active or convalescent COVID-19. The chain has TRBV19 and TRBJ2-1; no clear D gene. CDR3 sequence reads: CASSIDDSSYNEQFF. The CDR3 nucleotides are TGTGCCAGTAGTATAGACGATAGCTCCTACAATGAGCAGTTCTTC. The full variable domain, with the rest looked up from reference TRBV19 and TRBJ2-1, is DGGITQSPKYLFRKEGQNVTLSCEQNLNHDAMYWYRQDPGQGLRLIYYSQIVNDFQKGDIAEGYSVSREKKESFPLTVTSAQKNPTAFYLCASSIDDSSYNEQFFGPGTRLTVL.